What follows are 18 T cell receptor beta chains derived from one specimen sequenced in a study of spatial heterogeneity in lung cancer. As for time point: sample taken at primary tumor resection. TCRdb reprocessed the 5' RACE reads via MiXCR and lists one record per CDR3 protein. This sample has over 14,000 distinct CDR3 sequences, with about 3.6% found just once. Sequenced material: normal lung tissue next to the tumor, taken at surgery. The receptors come from a male donor with early-stage non-small cell lung cancer.

This clonotype was recorded at least ten times. Within a library made for alpha chains, this beta chain is off target, and its count is uninformative. The V and J genes are TRBV18 and TRBJ1-1, with TRBD1 matching 9 bases. V shed 2 bases and J 1 base; nucleotides not matched to a gene: 11. The CDR3 contains 18 residues. Germline loops: CDR1 KGHSH, CDR2 LQKENI. The CDR3: CASSPRTLRQGENTEAFF. The CDR3 region has the DNA TGTGCCAGCTCACCAAGGACTCTTCGACAGGGGGAGAACACTGAAGCTTTCTTT.

This clonotype was counted many times. This beta chain is off target for a library built for alpha chains, so its abundance means little. V usage is TRBV11-2 and J usage is TRBJ2-7; D is perhaps TRBD2 (6 bases). Germline values: CDR1 SGHAT, CDR2 FQNNGV. The CDR3 sequence is 14 residues long. Trimming took off 5 bases at V and 0 bases at J, with 11 bases between the two ends. The CDR3 here is CASSQDGSSYEQYF. CDR3 nucleotides: TGTGCCAGCAGCCAGGACGGGAGCTCCTACGAGCAGTACTTC.

This clonotype has at least ten counts. This beta chain turned up in a library designed for alpha chains; as an off-target read, its abundance says little. The chain links TRBV24-1 to TRBJ2-1; possible D gene TRBD1, 6 bases. Per the germline V gene, CDR1 is KGHDR and CDR2 is SFDVKD. CDR3 size: 17 residues. V was cut by 6 bases and J by 1 base, with 18 bases left in between. The CDR3 reads CATSYLVRQVSYNEQFF. CDR3 coding DNA: TGTGCCACCAGTTATCTCGTCAGACAGGTGTCCTACAATGAGCAGTTCTTC.

In its sample, this clonotype was seen many times. A library made for alpha chains picked up this beta chain off target, so its size means little. This chain links TRBV6-1 with TRBJ1-2; D is uncertain. The CDR3 runs to 15 residues. CDR1 is MNHNS and CDR2 is SASEGT in the germline V gene. V lost 4 bases and J 4 bases, leaving 16 bases between the germline ends. CDR3 in amino acids: CASSGSHREPYGYTF. In nucleotides, the CDR3 is TGTGCCAGCAGTGGTTCCCACCGAGAGCCCTATGGCTACACCTTC.

This clonotype was found many times. A library prepared for alpha chains yielded this beta chain as an off-target read; its size is of little meaning. The chain employs TRBV2 and TRBJ1-4; D is possibly TRBD1 (5 bases). This CDR3 region has 11 residues. CDR1 SNHLY and CDR2 FYNNEI come from the germline V gene. V dropped 7 bases and J dropped 5 bases, with 5 bases sitting between them. CDR3 sequence (DNA): TGTGCCAGCAAGGGGAATGAAAAACTGTTTTTT. Translating it yields CASKGNEKLFF. Together with reference TRBV2 and TRBJ1-4, the CDR3 gives the full variable domain: EPEVTQTPSHQVTQMGQEVILRCVPISNHLYFYWYRQILGQKVEFLVSFYNNEISEKSEIFDDQFSVERPDGSNFTLKIRSTKLEDSAMYFCASKGNEKLFFGSGTQLSVL.

In this sample, this clonotype turned up many times. This beta chain appears as a stray read in a library generated for alpha chains; its size is not informative. This chain uses TRBV25-1 with TRBJ1-1; D gene ambiguous. The CDR3 has 11 residues. V lost 4 bases and J lost 3, with 3 bases in between. Germline V gene lookup returns CDR1 MGHDK and CDR2 SYGVNS. The CDR3 nucleotides are TGTGCCAGCAGTGTACACACTGAAGCTTTCTTT. Protein: CASSVHTEAFF.

The table lists this clonotype with many counts. The library was built for alpha chains, so this beta chain is an off-target read and its size means little. The chain's CDR3 is CASSFGPREVGDNEQFF. CDR3 DNA: TGTGCCAGCAGCTTCGGGCCCCGGGAGGTAGGGGACAATGAGCAGTTCTTC. The V and J genes are TRBV7-6 and TRBJ2-1; TRBD2 agrees at 7 bases. The CDR3 consists of 17 residues. V was clipped by 3 bases and J by 5 bases; unmatched bases: 13. The germline gives CDR1 SGHVS, CDR2 FNYEAQ.

This clonotype was observed at least ten times. Since it is a stray read in a library aimed at alpha chains, this beta chain has a size that is not meaningful. The rearrangement uses TRBV14 and TRBJ1-1, with 9 positions matching TRBD1. Looked up from germline, CDR1 is SGHDN and CDR2 is FVKESK. The J segment lost 5 bases and the V segment lost 3 bases, leaving 7 bases of the junction unmatched. There are 15 residues in the CDR3. The CDR3 sequence: CASSQTRTGDTEAFF. CDR3 DNA: TGTGCCAGCAGCCAGACTAGGACAGGGGATACTGAAGCTTTCTTT. The full variable domain, with the rest looked up from reference TRBV14 and TRBJ1-1, is EAGVTQFPSHSVIEKGQTVTLRCDPISGHDNLYWYRRVMGKEIKFLLHFVKESKQDESGMPNNRFLAERTGGTYSTLKVQPAELEDSGVYFCASSQTRTGDTEAFFGQGTRLTVV.

This clonotype was counted at least ten times. Since it is a stray read in a library aimed at alpha chains, this beta chain has a size that is not meaningful. The CDR3 loop is CASSLGAVQETQYF. The CDR3 coding sequence is TGTGCCAGCAGCTTAGGGGCAGTCCAAGAGACCCAGTACTTC. The V gene is TRBV7-9, the J gene TRBJ2-5; D unresolved. The germline V and J ends were trimmed by 1 base and 1 base, with 7 bases remaining between them. Germline V gene lookup returns CDR1 SEHNR and CDR2 FQNEAQ (reference sequence). The CDR3 spans 14 residues.

In its sample, this clonotype was seen many times. A library made for alpha chains picked up this beta chain off target, so its size means little. The CDR3 loop is CASRGASQYEQYF. For the CDR3, the DNA is TGTGCCAGCCGCGGGGCATCACAGTACGAGCAGTACTTC. The chain combines TRBV6-1 with TRBJ2-7; TRBD2 is a possible D gene (6 bases). This CDR3 has 13 amino acids. V lost 8 bases, J lost 4 bases, and 15 bases lay in between. Germline V gene sequence: CDR1 MNHNS, CDR2 SASEGT.

This clonotype has ten or more counts. With the library built for alpha chains, this beta chain is off target and its frequency is not meaningful. The chain links TRBV12-3 or TRBV12-4 to TRBJ2-5; 10 nucleotides align to TRBD2. The CDR3 totals 18 residues. The V segment lost 3 bases and the J segment 5 bases; nucleotides outside the gene matches: 15. The CDR3 nucleotides are TGTGCCAGCAGTTTTCTGGCTAGCGGGAGTGGGTCGGAGGAGACCCAGTACTTC. It is translated as CASSFLASGSGSEETQYF.

Within the sample, this clonotype is medium-sized. This beta chain represents an off-target read in a library built for alpha chains; its size is of limited meaning. The chain has TRBV20-1 and TRBJ2-7; D is undetermined. The length of the CDR3 is 13 residues. From germline, CDR1 is DFQATT and CDR2 SNEGSKA (reference sequence). Trimming pared 4 bases from V and 4 bases from J, leaving 14 bases between. CDR3 sequence reads: CSANEDGIYEQYF. DNA for the CDR3: TGCAGTGCTAACGAGGACGGAATATACGAGCAGTACTTC.

This clonotype has ten or more counts. This beta chain represents an off-target read in a library built for alpha chains; its size is of limited meaning. V and J are TRBV2 and TRBJ2-1; either TRBD1 or TRBD2 may fit D (5 bases each). This CDR3 has 15 residues. Germline V gives CDR1 SNHLY, CDR2 FYNNEI. Trimming removed 2 bases from V and 2 bases from J, with 10 bases in between. CDR3 amino acids: CASSERDPTYNEQFF. Written as DNA, the CDR3 is TGTGCCAGCAGTGAAAGGGACCCAACCTACAATGAGCAGTTCTTC.

This clonotype was counted ten times or more. The library was designed around alpha chains, so this beta chain is a stray read whose abundance carries little weight. The V gene is TRBV7-9, the J gene TRBJ2-7, with 9 bases identical to TRBD2. Losses at the gene ends were 4 bases for V and 1 base for J; bases not matched to a gene: 5. The length of the CDR3 is 15 residues. Per germline, CDR1 SEHNR and CDR2 FQNEAQ (reference sequence). The CDR3 here is CASSSRLAESYEQYF. In DNA form, the CDR3 reads TGTGCCAGCAGCTCCAGACTAGCGGAGTCCTACGAGCAGTACTTC. Using reference TRBV7-9 and TRBJ2-7 for the parts outside the CDR3, the full variable domain is DTGVSQNPRHKITKRGQNVTFRCDPISEHNRLYWYRQTLGQGPEFLTYFQNEAQLEKSRLLSDRFSAERPKGSFSTLEIQRTEQGDSAMYLCASSSRLAESYEQYFGPGTRLTVT.

By sample fraction, this clonotype is medium-sized. For a library built for alpha chains, this beta chain is a stray read; little rests on its size. V and J are TRBV27 and TRBJ2-1; 7 bases align to TRBD2. Trimming took 0 bases from V and 8 from J; bases not matched to a gene: 13. The germline V gene has CDR1 MNHEY and CDR2 SMNVEV (reference sequence). This CDR3 is 17 amino acids long. The CDR3 bases are TGTGCCAGCAGTTTATCGTGGGGCGGGAGTCTCATCGATGAGCAGTTCTTC. Translating it yields CASSLSWGGSLIDEQFF.

This clonotype came up many times. Found in a library prepared for alpha chains, this beta chain is an off-target read, and its abundance has little meaning. V gene TRBV6-1 combines with J gene TRBJ1-5; D may be TRBD1 (6 bases). The CDR3 runs to 16 residues. The ends were cut back, 5 bases at V and 1 base at J, with 15 bases in the middle. CDR1 and CDR2 (germline): MNHNS, SASEGT. The CDR3 sequence is CASSPEGGVSNQPQHF. The DNA of the CDR3 is TGTGCCAGCAGTCCGGAGGGGGGTGTAAGCAATCAGCCCCAGCATTTT.

This clonotype showed up many times. This beta chain was picked up by a library intended for alpha chains and is off target, so its count carries little meaning. The V and J genes are TRBV5-5 and TRBJ1-1, with a tentative D call TRBD1 (5 bases). Germline CDR1 reads SGHKS; CDR2 reads YYEKEE (reference sequence). CDR3 length equals 14 residues. Deletions cut 5 bases from V and 7 bases from J, with 18 bases between. The CDR3 loop is CASSTPTGVFEAFF. For the CDR3, the DNA is TGTGCCAGCAGTACTCCGACGGGGGTCTTTGAAGCTTTCTTT.

There are many counts of this clonotype. This beta chain represents an off-target read in a library built for alpha chains; its size is of limited meaning. The chain combines TRBV20-1 with TRBJ2-1; D could derive from TRBD1 or TRBD2 (5 bases each). This CDR3 has 15 amino acids. Germline CDR1 DFQATT, CDR2 SNEGSKA (reference sequence). Trimming pared 1 base from V and 0 bases from J, leaving 10 bases between. The CDR3 DNA sequence: TGCAGTGCTAGAGTCCCAGGGAGCTCCTACAATGAGCAGTTCTTC. Translating it yields CSARVPGSSYNEQFF.